These 21 T cell receptor beta chains were sequenced from one sample in a study of T cell repertoires in cytomegalovirus infection. These receptors lack a known antigen. TCRdb re-called the reads with MiXCR, one entry per CDR3 protein. The sample contains about 130,000 distinct CDR3 sequences, 20% to 30% of which appear only once. The material sequenced was PBMCs, sequenced either directly or after in vitro stimulation (not recorded which). These receptors all stem from a human donor in good health (CMV status not recorded). Some clones in this sample may be carry-over from other donors' samples.

V is TRBV2 and J is TRBJ2-7; TRBD1 matches 10 bases. This CDR3 comprises 15 residues. V shed 8 bases and J 2 bases; nucleotides not matched to a gene: 9. The germline gives CDR1 SNHLY, CDR2 FYNNEI. The CDR3 loop is CASGAGQGLPYEQYV. In DNA form, the CDR3 reads TGTGCCAGCGGTGCGGGACAGGGGCTCCCCTACGAGCAGTACGTC.

This clonotype showed up just a few times. The genes are TRBV6-2 or TRBV6-3 and TRBJ2-1, with D possibly being TRBD1 or TRBD2 (5 bases each). CDR1 MNHEY and CDR2 SVGEGT come from the germline V gene. Trimming took off 8 bases at V and 10 bases at J, with 18 bases between the two ends. The CDR3 is 13 amino acids. The CDR3 loop reads CASGDPGGTEQFF. The CDR3 coding sequence is TGTGCCAGCGGCGACCCCGGTGGGACGGAGCAGTTCTTC.

This clonotype was seen a handful of times. The chain links TRBV11-2 to TRBJ2-1; 8 nucleotides align to TRBD1. This CDR3 has 16 residues. V dropped 1 base and J dropped 3; count of bases not matched to a gene: 5. Per the germline V gene, CDR1 is SGHAT and CDR2 is FQNNGV. For the CDR3, the DNA is TGTGCCAGCAGCTTAGTTGAGACAGGGGACTACAATGAGCAGTTCTTC. Protein product: CASSLVETGDYNEQFF.

This clonotype was recorded many times. This chain joins TRBV10-3 and TRBJ2-7, with D perhaps matching TRBD2 (5 bases). The CDR3 has 12 amino acids. The V gene's germline CDR1 is ENHRY and CDR2 SYGVKD. In DNA form, the CDR3 reads TGTGCCATCAGTGAAGATAGGACTGAAAACATCGTC. Translated: CAISEDRTENIV.

The chain links TRBV6-5 to TRBJ1-4; 10 positions agree with TRBD1. Germline V gives CDR1 MNHEY, CDR2 SVGAGI. The trim removed 7 bases at V and 10 bases at J, leaving 9 bases unmatched. This CDR3 comprises 14 residues. The CDR3 bases are TGTGCCAGCAAGGCTAGACAGGGGGCGGTAAAACTGTTTTTT. Translating it yields CASKARQGAVKLFF.

The table lists this clonotype with many counts. The chain is built from TRBV7-8 and TRBJ2-7; TRBD2 matches 8 bases. CDR1 is SGHVS and CDR2 is FQNEAQ in the germline V gene. Trimming removed 0 bases from V and 6 bases from J; junction bases left unmatched: 7. The CDR3 consists of 15 residues. CDR3 bases: TGTGCCAGCAGCTTAGCCAGCGGGAGTGGAATCGAGCAGTACGTC. Encoded protein: CASSLASGSGIEQYV.

This clonotype has at least ten counts. The rearrangement joins TRBV7-9 to TRBJ2-2; possibly TRBD1 for D (6 bases). This CDR3 has 13 residues. V lost 4 bases and J lost 3, with 6 bases in between. Germline V gene data show CDR1 as SEHNR and CDR2 as FQNEAQ (reference sequence). The chain's CDR3 is CASSWTDTGELFF. CDR3 coding DNA: TGTGCCAGCAGCTGGACAGACACCGGGGAGCTGTTTTTT.

The V gene is TRBV11-2, the J gene TRBJ1-3; TRBD1 aligns across 8 bases. Germline CDR1 and CDR2: SGHAT and FQNNGV. V shed 5 bases, J shed 5 bases, and the junction held 8 bases outside the gene matches. This CDR3 is built from 15 residues. CDR3 sequence (DNA): TGTGCCAGCAGCCCCGGCGACAGGGGTAGAAACACCATATATTTT. Protein: CASSPGDRGRNTIYF.

V usage is TRBV5-4 and J usage is TRBJ2-5; D is ambiguous. V lost 0 bases, J lost 5 bases, and 14 bases lay in between. The CDR3 is 15 residues long. Per the germline V gene, CDR1 is SGHNT and CDR2 is YYREEE (reference sequence). CDR3 sequence: CASSLEVMMEETQYF. As DNA, the CDR3 is TGTGCCAGCAGCTTGGAGGTGATGATGGAGGAGACCCAGTACTTC.

The chain is built from TRBV20-1 and TRBJ1-6, with 7 bases lining up with TRBD1. The junction had 12 bases not matched to a gene; V was cut back by 1 base and J by 9 bases. The CDR3 contains 16 residues. Looked up from germline, CDR1 is DFQATT and CDR2 is SNEGSKA (reference sequence). The CDR3: CSARVVGQTFISPLHF. The CDR3 nucleotides are TGCAGTGCTAGAGTGGTGGGACAGACCTTTATTTCACCCCTCCACTTT.

This clonotype has more than one count but fewer than ten. The chain carries TRBV6-2 or TRBV6-3 and TRBJ2-3, with 7 bases lining up with TRBD2. Per germline, CDR1 MNHEY and CDR2 SVGEGT. J was trimmed by 4 bases and V by 0 bases; bases with no gene match: 4. CDR3 length: 15 amino acids. For the CDR3, the DNA is TGTGCCAGCAGTTACTCGACGGGAGGATCAGATACGCAGTATTTT. Amino acid sequence: CASSYSTGGSDTQYF.

This clonotype was recorded a few times. The chain recombines TRBV28 with TRBJ1-5; unclear D gene. Looked up from germline, CDR1 is MDHEN and CDR2 is SYDVKM. The CDR3 length is 11 residues. The V end was cut by 6 bases, the J end by 4 bases, with 4 bases between. The DNA for the CDR3 is TGTGCCAGCAGGAGTAATCAGCCCCAGCATTTT. Encoded protein: CASRSNQPQHF.

This sequence joins TRBV27 and TRBJ2-3; D unclear. V gave up 6 bases and J gave up 2 bases, with 12 bases separating them. The germline V gene has CDR1 MNHEY and CDR2 SMNVEV (reference sequence). The CDR3 totals 14 residues. The CDR3 DNA sequence: TGTGCCAGCAGATCGGCAGTTAACACAGATACGCAGTATTTT. Amino acid sequence: CASRSAVNTDTQYF.

This clonotype was observed at least ten times. The CDR3 DNA is TGTGCCAGCAGCTTAGCTGTGGGATCAGAGACCCAGTACTTC. It specifies CASSLAVGSETQYF. This chain uses TRBV7-9 with TRBJ2-5; D unclear. The CDR3 consists of 14 residues. CDR1 and CDR2 (germline): SEHNR, FQNEAQ (reference sequence). The V and J ends lost 0 bases and 4 bases respectively, with 9 bases between them.

The rearrangement links TRBV19 to TRBJ1-2; D not resolved. The V gene's germline CDR1 is LNHDA and CDR2 SQIVND (reference sequence). V dropped 6 bases and J dropped 1 base, with 9 bases sitting between them. CDR3 length: 13 residues. CDR3 DNA sequence: TGTGCCAGTAGGGGCAGGAGTAACTATGGCTACACCTTC. Protein sequence: CASRGRSNYGYTF.

The chain joins TRBV3-1 to TRBJ2-7; TRBD2 might be the D (5 bases). V was pared by 1 base and J by 7 bases, with 11 bases between. The CDR3 runs to 13 residues. Germline V CDR1 and CDR2: LGHDT, YNNKEL (reference sequence). CDR3 sequence reads: CASSQVPTGEQYV. CDR3 nucleotides: TGTGCCAGCAGCCAAGTCCCAACGGGGGAGCAGTACGTC.

Regarding this clonotype: A single base separates this from a much larger clone, so it may be a read error. The chain recombines TRBV7-2 with TRBJ1-2; D call uncertain. This CDR3 is 13 amino acids long. Germline CDR1 SGHTA, CDR2 FQGNSA. CDR3 coding DNA: TGTGCCAGCAGCTTAACGGGTGACTATGGCCACACCTTC. Translating gives CASSLTGDYGHTF.

The V call is TRBV7-7, the J call TRBJ2-5, with TRBD1 matching over 8 bases. CDR3 length: 16 residues. Germline CDR1 and CDR2: SSHAT and FNYEAQ (reference sequence). The V gene end was trimmed by 5 bases and the J gene end by 5 bases; junction bases not matched to a gene: 13. The CDR3: CASSPQLTGARETQYF. As DNA, the CDR3 is TGTGCCAGCAGCCCCCAACTGACAGGGGCCAGGGAGACCCAGTACTTC.

There are a few counts of this clonotype. The chain joins TRBV19 to TRBJ2-5; 9 bases are shared with TRBD2. CDR3 length equals 15 residues. Per the germline V gene, CDR1 is LNHDA and CDR2 is SQIVND (reference sequence). With 3 bases clipped from V and 2 bases from J, the junction kept 4 bases outside the gene matches. The CDR3 here is CASSMASGTQETQYF. The CDR3, as DNA: TGTGCCAGTAGTATGGCTAGCGGGACTCAAGAGACCCAGTACTTC.

This clonotype was seen repeatedly, ten times or more. This chain links TRBV7-9 with TRBJ2-3; 7 nucleotides align to TRBD1. This CDR3 comprises 16 residues. The J segment lost 1 base and the V segment lost 5 bases, leaving 9 bases of the junction unmatched. CDR1 is SEHNR, CDR2 FQNEAQ, per germline (reference sequence). This CDR3 reads CASSPDRDRGTDTQYF. For the CDR3, the DNA is TGTGCCAGCAGCCCAGACAGGGATCGGGGCACAGATACGCAGTATTTT. Drawing the rest from reference TRBV7-9 and TRBJ2-3, the complete variable domain is DTGVSQNPRHKITKRGQNVTFRCDPISEHNRLYWYRQTLGQGPEFLTYFQNEAQLEKSRLLSDRFSAERPKGSFSTLEIQRTEQGDSAMYLCASSPDRDRGTDTQYFGPGTRLTVL.

This clonotype appeared many times. The rearrangement joins TRBV7-8 to TRBJ1-4; TRBD1 matches at 7 bases. There are 15 residues in the CDR3. CDR1 is SGHVS, CDR2 FQNEAQ, per germline. With 0 bases clipped from V and 13 bases from J, the junction kept 11 bases outside the gene matches. The CDR3 region has the DNA TGTGCCAGCAGCTTAGCCCAAGGGGGCAGGTTGGGACTGTTTTTT. Protein product: CASSLAQGGRLGLFF.